Detailed here is one T cell receptor beta chain. One end of the junction varies from germline; a read error may be responsible. The data originate from a study of prognosis after radiotherapy for stage I lung cancer. At each of two time points, about 6 milliliters of venous blood were taken. Using two-round multiplex PCR, the authors amplified TCR beta CDR3 from genomic DNA. Specific primers for each TRBV and TRBJ gene were what first-round PCR used. TCRdb recomputed calls from the multiplex PCR reads with MiXCR, one row per CDR3 protein. The table shows tens of thousands of distinct CDR3 sequences, with around 27% occurring only once. Germline CDR1 is MNHNS and CDR2 is SASEGT. The CDR3 length is 13 residues.

This specimen consisted of PBMCs, obtained before or after stereotactic body radiation therapy (not recorded which). V gene TRBV6-1 combines with J gene TRBJ2-7, with D uncertain. The TCR comes from a donor at least 50 years old with non-small cell lung cancer. The CDR3: CANSPWSTYEQYF. CDR3 nucleotides: TGTGCCAACAGTCCCTGGAGCACCTACGAGCAGTACTTC.